The present entry profiles one T cell receptor (beta chain) with its context. Its antigen is still unknown. Time point of the sample: newly diagnosed, previously untreated cHL patient sample. Peripheral samples used as comparators were newly diagnosed, untreated classical Hodgkin lymphoma PBMCs. Method: immunoSEQ multiplex PCR; TCRdb's copy keeps in-frame clones and lacks some. The sample lists 17,000 or so clones, roughly 87% occurring once. Deletions cut 4 bases from V and 1 base from J, with 14 bases between. This CDR3 spans 15 amino acids. Per the germline V gene, CDR1 is MDHEN and CDR2 is SYDVKM. This sample is part of a study of PD-1 blockade in classical Hodgkin lymphoma. Overall study findings and caveats: Relapsed/refractory patients reportedly had lower baseline diversity than newly diagnosed patients. Repertoire difference causes, possibly disease activity or prior therapy, remain undefined.

V is TRBV28 and J is TRBJ2-7; D is perhaps TRBD1 (6 bases). Sequences were obtained from peripheral blood mononuclear cells (PBMCs). The receptor was derived from a human donor with classical Hodgkin lymphoma. The chain's CDR3 is CASSSQGGGSYEQYF. Here the CDR3 DNA reads TGTGCCAGCAGTTCACAGGGTGGAGGATCCTACGAGCAGTACTTC.